This paragraph covers one T cell receptor (beta chain) sequence. The antigen remains undetermined. Before any sequencing was done, the ViraFEST assay used viral peptide pools to expand antigen-specific CD4+ T cells. Researchers isolated CD4+ T cells once about 11 days of culture had elapsed. Vaccinated recipients, who were negative for nucleocapsid antibodies, had no history of SARS-CoV-2 infection. A half-medium replacement with IL-2 medium was carried out on days 3 and 7. J was trimmed by 12 bases and V by 0 bases; bases with no gene match: 7. Germline CDR1 reads SQVTM; CDR2 reads ANQGSEA. The CDR3 sequence is 14 residues long. The sample is drawn from a study of vaccination effects on CD4 cells after COVID-19. Generated by immunoSEQ multiplex PCR, the TCRdb table keeps only in-frame clones and is missing some. The sample has around 23,000 clones; 76% are singletons.

The clonotype comes from a human donor who received a COVID-19 vaccine. The chain has TRBV29-1 and TRBJ2-1; 11 bases fit TRBD2. The specimen comprised CD4+ T cells from PBMCs cultured with HCoV-NL63 spike peptides, sampled before COVID-19 vaccination. In DNA, the CDR3 is TGCAGCGTTGAAGAAGTAGCGGGGGGGCCTCCGCAGTTCTTC. As protein: CSVEEVAGGPPQFF.